Below, one T cell receptor beta chain is given with its context. Its target is unknown. The PCR was carried out with 60 Vbeta primers and 13 Jbeta primers. The table came from immunoSEQ multiplex PCR; TCRdb's copy has only in-frame clones and leaves some out. Of about 190,000 clones listed, around 82% are singletons. The CDR3 runs to 14 residues. V gave up 0 bases and J gave up 4 bases, with 9 bases separating them. Germline V lookup: CDR1 LGHNA, CDR2 YNFKEQ. This sample was included in a study of cytomegalovirus exposure and HLA in healthy donors. Broader study findings: HLA restriction was apparent for most CMV-associated TCR beta chains in a later analysis. Earlier results showed most TCR beta V segments being productive about 87% or about 30% of the time. Rarity held for most TCR sequences, but there were some public TCRs that occurred in many donors.

The sequencing sample was made of PBMCs. The TCR comes from a woman in her twenties or thirties in good health and CMV-seropositive. V gene TRBV4-2 combines with J gene TRBJ1-2; a weak D match, TRBD1 (5 bases). The chain's CDR3 is CASSQDRTGYGYTF. CDR3 DNA: TGTGCCAGCAGCCAAGATCGAACAGGCTATGGCTACACCTTC.